This is a list of T cell receptor beta chains from one sample in a study of T-cell memory formation after mild COVID-19. In TCRdb, the 5' RACE reads were re-called with MiXCR into one record per CDR3 protein. The repertoire includes 130,000 to 150,000 distinct CDR3 sequences, around 5.8% of them detected once, and 2% to 2.5% sits in the top ten. Sequencing used PBMCs or a T cell subset sorted from them (not recorded which). The source is an adult woman who had mild COVID-19 (a few samples of this study predate the infection). Cell type and time point are not known. The CDR3 runs from the conserved cysteine through the conserved F or W. Fields, in order: CDR3 DNA, CDR3 protein, clone size, V gene, D gene, J gene. A D gene is named only where the DNA matches it firmly. Not all rows give a size; the values are once, few, many and, for expanded clones, a class.

CDR3 DNA: TGTGCCAGCAGCTTATCGGTGACCTCAGATCAGCCCCAGCATTTT; CDR3 protein: CASSLSVTSDQPQHF; clone size: -; V gene: TRBV7-8; D gene: -; J gene: TRBJ1-5
CDR3 DNA: TGTGCCAGTAGTTACAGTCCCACCGGGAGGGGGGATCACAATGAGCAGTTCTTC; CDR3 protein: CASSYSPTGRGDHNEQFF; clone size: -; V gene: TRBV19; D gene: TRBD2; J gene: TRBJ2-1
CDR3 DNA: TGTGCCAGCCCCCCTCAGCCCGGAACAGGCAACTCCTACGAGCAGTACTTC; CDR3 protein: CASPPQPGTGNSYEQYF; clone size: many; V gene: TRBV6-2/TRBV6-3; D gene: -; J gene: TRBJ2-7
CDR3 DNA: TGTGCCAGCAGTTTAGAGTTTGTGAACACTGAAGCTTTCTTT; CDR3 protein: CASSLEFVNTEAFF; clone size: few; V gene: TRBV12-3/TRBV12-4; D gene: -; J gene: TRBJ1-1
CDR3 DNA: TGTGCCAGCCGGCAGGGGAACGGCTACACCTTC; CDR3 protein: CASRQGNGYTF; clone size: few; V gene: TRBV2; D gene: -; J gene: TRBJ1-2
CDR3 DNA: TGCGCCAGCAGCTTGGACCCAGGGTTCTCAGGGGAGCAGTACTTC; CDR3 protein: CASSLDPGFSGEQYF; clone size: many; V gene: TRBV5-1; D gene: -; J gene: TRBJ2-7
CDR3 DNA: TGTGCCATCAGTGACCGGCGGGGGACCCAAGAGACCCAGTACTTC; CDR3 protein: CAISDRRGTQETQYF; clone size: many; V gene: TRBV10-3; D gene: TRBD2; J gene: TRBJ2-5
CDR3 DNA: TGCGCCAGCACCAGAGACCCCGGCGGGGAGACCCAGTACTTC; CDR3 protein: CASTRDPGGETQYF; clone size: -; V gene: TRBV5-1; D gene: -; J gene: TRBJ2-5
CDR3 DNA: TGTGCCAGCAGTTACCTCGCAGGGAACTACGAGCAGTACTTC; CDR3 protein: CASSYLAGNYEQYF; clone size: -; V gene: TRBV6-6; D gene: -; J gene: TRBJ2-7
CDR3 DNA: TGCAGTGCTAGACCCCTAAGGACAGGAGATTCCTACGAGCAGTACTTC; CDR3 protein: CSARPLRTGDSYEQYF; clone size: many; V gene: TRBV20-1; D gene: TRBD1; J gene: TRBJ2-7
CDR3 DNA: TGTGCCAGCAATTTACAGGGGACCACCTACGAGCAGTACTTC; CDR3 protein: CASNLQGTTYEQYF; clone size: -; V gene: TRBV12-3/TRBV12-4; D gene: TRBD1; J gene: TRBJ2-7
CDR3 DNA: TGTGCCAGCAGCCCCCTGGCTAGCGGGGGGGCTTTGAACCAAAACATTCAGTACTTC; CDR3 protein: CASSPLASGGALNQNIQYF; clone size: -; V gene: TRBV21-1; D gene: -; J gene: TRBJ2-4
CDR3 DNA: TGTGCCAGCAGTTCCACCGCGGGCGGGTCCTACGAGCAGTACTTC; CDR3 protein: CASSSTAGGSYEQYF; clone size: many; V gene: TRBV6-6; D gene: -; J gene: TRBJ2-7
CDR3 DNA: TGTGCCAGCAGCCCAGAACCCGGCACCGGGGAGCTGTTTTTT; CDR3 protein: CASSPEPGTGELFF; clone size: -; V gene: TRBV7-2; D gene: -; J gene: TRBJ2-2
CDR3 DNA: TGCGCCAGCAGCACGCGCCCCGGGACGGCACAAGAGACCCAGTACTTC; CDR3 protein: CASSTRPGTAQETQYF; clone size: -; V gene: TRBV5-1; D gene: -; J gene: TRBJ2-5
CDR3 DNA: TGTGCCAGCAGCCCCGCCCCAGGGGGAAATTCACCCCTCCACTTT; CDR3 protein: CASSPAPGGNSPLHF; clone size: medium-sized; V gene: TRBV7-2; D gene: TRBD1; J gene: TRBJ1-6
CDR3 DNA: TGTGCCAGCAGTTTAAACAGGAAAAACATTCAGTACTTC; CDR3 protein: CASSLNRKNIQYF; clone size: -; V gene: TRBV12-3/TRBV12-4; D gene: -; J gene: TRBJ2-4
CDR3 DNA: TGTGCCTGGAGTTCGGGGGTACCCTACAATGAGCAGTTCTTC; CDR3 protein: CAWSSGVPYNEQFF; clone size: many; V gene: TRBV30; D gene: -; J gene: TRBJ2-1
CDR3 DNA: -; CDR3 protein: CASSLRERGTGELFFF; clone size: -; V gene: TRBV7-2; D gene: -; J gene: TRBJ2-2
CDR3 DNA: TGTGCCAGCAGCGCCGGGACTAGCGGGAACAATGAGCAGTTCTTC; CDR3 protein: CASSAGTSGNNEQFF; clone size: many; V gene: TRBV6-6; D gene: TRBD2; J gene: TRBJ2-1
CDR3 DNA: TGTGCCTGGAATATAGGGAGGACCTCAACTAATGAAAAACTGTTTTTT; CDR3 protein: CAWNIGRTSTNEKLFF; clone size: many; V gene: TRBV30; D gene: -; J gene: TRBJ1-4
CDR3 DNA: TGCGCCAGCAGCTTGGGTTCGGCGTACGAGCAGTACTTC; CDR3 protein: CASSLGSAYEQYF; clone size: few; V gene: TRBV5-1; D gene: -; J gene: TRBJ2-7
CDR3 DNA: TGTGCCAGCAGTTTCCCAGGGGTGGATGAGCAGTTCTTC; CDR3 protein: CASSFPGVDEQFF; clone size: few; V gene: TRBV12-3/TRBV12-4; D gene: -; J gene: TRBJ2-1
CDR3 DNA: TGCGCCAGCAGCTTGGGAGGGCTCCCCTACAATGAGCAGTTCTTC; CDR3 protein: CASSLGGLPYNEQFF; clone size: few; V gene: TRBV5-1; D gene: -; J gene: TRBJ2-1
CDR3 DNA: TGTGCCTGGACCGCGGGACTCGGAGGTGGCTACACCTTC; CDR3 protein: CAWTAGLGGGYTF; clone size: many; V gene: TRBV30; D gene: -; J gene: TRBJ1-2
CDR3 DNA: TGCAGTGCTAGAGATCCTAGGGGGGACACTGAAGCTTTCTTT; CDR3 protein: CSARDPRGDTEAFF; clone size: -; V gene: TRBV20-1; D gene: -; J gene: TRBJ1-1
CDR3 DNA: TGTGCCAGCAGCCAAAGGGACAGGGGAACTGAAGCTTTCTTT; CDR3 protein: CASSQRDRGTEAFF; clone size: -; V gene: TRBV3-1; D gene: TRBD1; J gene: TRBJ1-1
CDR3 DNA: TGTGCCAGCAGCTTAGGGAGGGGTTTACTCACAGATACGCAGTATTTT; CDR3 protein: CASSLGRGLLTDTQYF; clone size: many; V gene: TRBV7-2; D gene: -; J gene: TRBJ2-3
CDR3 DNA: TGCGCCAGCAGCACTTCACTGGGGAACACCGGGGAGCTGTTTTTT; CDR3 protein: CASSTSLGNTGELFF; clone size: many; V gene: TRBV5-1; D gene: -; J gene: TRBJ2-2
CDR3 DNA: TGCGCCAGCAGCTTGTTCGGGGGCACTGTCATGAACACTGAAGCTTTCTTT; CDR3 protein: CASSLFGGTVMNTEAFF; clone size: many; V gene: TRBV5-1; D gene: -; J gene: TRBJ1-1
CDR3 DNA: TGTGCCAGCAGTTTGGACCGGGGGGGAGGGGCGGTCACCGGGGAGCTGTTTTTT; CDR3 protein: CASSLDRGGGAVTGELFF; clone size: many; V gene: TRBV12-3/TRBV12-4; D gene: TRBD2; J gene: TRBJ2-2
CDR3 DNA: TGCGCCAGCAGCTTGGAGCCTTCCGTCGGTGAGCAGTTCTTC; CDR3 protein: CASSLEPSVGEQFF; clone size: -; V gene: TRBV5-1; D gene: -; J gene: TRBJ2-1
CDR3 DNA: TGCAGTGCTCTTCTAGCGGGAGGGTCTTCCTACAATGAGCAGTTCTTC; CDR3 protein: CSALLAGGSSYNEQFF; clone size: -; V gene: TRBV20-1; D gene: TRBD2; J gene: TRBJ2-1